Shown below are 30 T cell receptor beta chains from a single sample sequenced in a study of CD8+CD57+ T cells in acquired aplastic anemia. Patients chosen for sequencing had shown CD8+CD57+ cell expansion by flow cytometry. Template material for TCR beta VDJ and CDR3 profiling consisted of genomic DNA. TCRdb recomputed calls from the reads with MiXCR, one row per CDR3 protein. This table has more than 150,000 distinct CDR3 sequences, about 44% appearing once. Source material: sorted CD4+, CD8+, or CD8+CD57+ T cells (not recorded which) from PBMCs. These receptor sequences come from a human donor with aplastic anemia.

The chain has TRBV7-9 and TRBJ2-3; the D is unclear. V was trimmed by 5 bases and J by 3 bases, leaving 9 bases between them. The CDR3 extends over 13 amino acids. Germline CDR1 and CDR2: SEHNR and FQNEAQ (reference sequence). The CDR3 loop reads CASSPQTTDTQYF. The CDR3 nucleotides read TGTGCCAGCAGCCCGCAGACGACAGATACGCAGTATTTT.

Worth noting for this clonotype: A single base separates this from a much larger clone, so it may be a read error. This sequence joins TRBV5-6 and TRBJ1-2, with 8 positions matching TRBD1. This CDR3 has 16 amino acids. With 1 base clipped from V and 3 bases from J, the junction kept 8 bases outside the gene matches. In germline, CDR1 is SGHDT, CDR2 YYEEEE. This CDR3 reads CASSLLRPGGYYGYTF. In DNA, the CDR3 is TGTGCCAGCAGCTTGCTCCGACCAGGGGGCTACTATGGCTACACCTTC.

The sample holds many counts of this clonotype. The V gene is TRBV24-1, the J gene TRBJ1-2; TRBD1 matches 8 bases. CDR1 KGHDR and CDR2 SFDVKD come from the germline V gene. V shed 4 bases and J 6 bases; nucleotides not matched to a gene: 6. The CDR3 contains 14 residues. CDR3 DNA: TGTGCCACCAGTGACCCTGGCAGGGGGCATGGCTACACCTTC. It translates to CATSDPGRGHGYTF.

This clonotype was counted only a few times. The rearrangement uses TRBV24-1 and TRBJ2-1, with 11 bases identical to TRBD2. The CDR3 totals 14 residues. Germline CDR1 reads KGHDR; CDR2 reads SFDVKD. The V segment lost 4 bases and the J segment 9 bases; nucleotides outside the gene matches: 4. The CDR3 DNA reads TGTGCCACCAGTGAGACCGGGACTAGCGGTGAGCAGTTCTTC. Its protein is CATSETGTSGEQFF.

The chain has TRBV25-1 and TRBJ2-1; no firm D call. Germline CDR1 and CDR2: MGHDK and SYGVNS. The CDR3 totals 10 residues. The CDR3 nucleotides read TGTACCGGGCGTGACAATGAGCAGTTCTTC. Amino acid sequence: CTGRDNEQFF.

The V gene is TRBV20-1, the J gene TRBJ1-1, with D tentatively TRBD1 (6 bases). This CDR3 contains 13 residues. Between the trimmed V and J ends, which lost 3 bases and 0 bases, there was a span of 8 bases. Germline CDR1 is DFQATT and CDR2 is SNEGSKA (reference sequence). As DNA, the CDR3 is TGCAGTGCTAGGGACAGCCTGAACACTGAAGCTTTCTTT. Translating it yields CSARDSLNTEAFF.

This clonotype was seen repeatedly, ten times or more. The V and J genes are TRBV2 and TRBJ2-3; D remains ambiguous. This CDR3 comprises 12 residues. Trimming left V 1 base short and J 4 bases short, with 3 bases between. Germline-derived CDR1 and CDR2 are SNHLY and FYNNEI. Written as DNA, the CDR3 is TGTGCCAGCAGTGAAGTGGCAGATACGCAGTATTTT. Amino acid sequence: CASSEVADTQYF. The full variable domain, rest sourced from reference TRBV2 and TRBJ2-3, is EPEVTQTPSHQVTQMGQEVILRCVPISNHLYFYWYRQILGQKVEFLVSFYNNEISEKSEIFDDQFSVERPDGSNFTLKIRSTKLEDSAMYFCASSEVADTQYFGPGTRLTVL.

The chain joins TRBV29-1 to TRBJ2-7, with TRBD2 matching 9 bases. Germline loops: CDR1 SQVTM, CDR2 ANQGSEA. The CDR3 covers 15 residues. V was clipped by 3 bases and J by 4 bases; unmatched bases: 10. The chain's CDR3 is CSVERLAGEAYEQYV. The DNA of the CDR3 is TGCAGCGTTGAGAGATTAGCGGGAGAAGCGTACGAGCAGTACGTC.

This clonotype has ten or more counts. This chain joins TRBV9 and TRBJ2-3, with D uncertain. The germline gives CDR1 SGDLS, CDR2 YYNGEE. V was shortened by 4 bases and J by 5 bases, with 8 bases between the two germline ends. CDR3 size: 12 residues. CDR3 in amino acids: CASSLRVDTQYF. The DNA of the CDR3 is TGTGCCAGCAGCCTCCGAGTAGATACGCAGTATTTT. The variable domain in full, completed from reference TRBV9 and TRBJ2-3, reads DSGVTQTPKHLITATGQRVTLRCSPRSGDLSVYWYQQSLDQGLQFLIQYYNGEERAKGNILERFSAQQFPDLHSELNLSSLELGDSALYFCASSLRVDTQYFGPGTRLTVL.

The V gene is TRBV24-1, the J gene TRBJ2-5; D not certain. Trimming left V 4 bases short and J 0 bases short, with 11 bases between. CDR3 length: 15 amino acids. Germline V gene data show CDR1 as KGHDR and CDR2 as SFDVKD. The CDR3, as DNA: TGTGCCACCAGTGAGCTGGACGGGTACCAAGAGACCCAGTACTTC. Translation: CATSELDGYQETQYF.

The chain carries TRBV6-1 and TRBJ2-7; tentative D call: TRBD1 (5 bases). The CDR3 extends over 14 amino acids. Germline-derived CDR1 and CDR2 are MNHNS and SASEGT. Trimming pared 9 bases from V and 7 bases from J, leaving 22 bases between. The CDR3 protein is CASHRTSLLGEQYF. CDR3 sequence (DNA): TGTGCCAGTCACCGGACAAGCCTTCTGGGGGAGCAGTACTTC.

V is TRBV11-2 and J is TRBJ2-1, with a possible D match to TRBD2 (5 bases). The CDR3 is 17 residues long. V shed 5 bases and J shed 0 bases, with 17 bases lying between them. Germline CDR1 reads SGHAT; CDR2 reads FQNNGV. The CDR3 region has the DNA TGTGCCAGCAGCCCGGAGGTTGGCGGACCCTCCTACAATGAGCAGTTCTTC. Translating it yields CASSPEVGGPSYNEQFF. Supplemented by reference TRBV11-2 and TRBJ2-1, the full variable domain reads EAGVAQSPRYKIIEKRQSVAFWCNPISGHATLYWYQQILGQGPKLLIQFQNNGVVDDSQLPKDRFSAERLKGVDSTLKIQPAKLEDSAVYLCASSPEVGGPSYNEQFFGPGTRLTVL.

This clonotype was seen once. J is TRBJ1-5 and V is TRBV25-1; no definite D call. The CDR3 spans 17 residues. Germline CDR1 reads MGHDK; CDR2 reads SYGVNS. V was clipped by 4 bases and J by 2 bases, with 18 bases between them. The CDR3 DNA reads as TGTGCCAGCAGTGGGGCCAATTCCGGTGTTGGCAATCAGCCCCAGCATTTT. This codes for CASSGANSGVGNQPQHF.

The chain combines TRBV19 with TRBJ1-2; 7 bases fit TRBD1. Germline values: CDR1 LNHDA, CDR2 SQIVND (reference sequence). With V trimmed by 4 bases and J by 2 bases, 7 bases remained unmatched. CDR3 size: 15 residues. This CDR3 is CASSSKGGENYGYTF. In nucleotides, the CDR3 is TGTGCCAGTAGTAGCAAAGGGGGCGAGAACTATGGCTACACCTTC. Full variable domain (outside the CDR3, taken from reference TRBV19 and TRBJ1-2): DGGITQSPKYLFRKEGQNVTLSCEQNLNHDAMYWYRQDPGQGLRLIYYSQIVNDFQKGDIAEGYSVSREKKESFPLTVTSAQKNPTAFYLCASSSKGGENYGYTFGSGTRLTVV.

The chain carries TRBV7-2 and TRBJ1-2, with D uncertain. Trimming removed 5 bases from V and 5 bases from J, with 15 bases in between. Germline assignment: CDR1 SGHTA and CDR2 FQGNSA. This CDR3 has 14 amino acids. As DNA, the CDR3 is TGTGCCAGCAGCGAGGTTCCAGAGAGGTATGGCTACACCTTC. Translating gives CASSEVPERYGYTF.

This clonotype was observed at least ten times. J is TRBJ1-6 and V is TRBV4-1; D perhaps matches TRBD1 (5 bases). CDR3 length equals 16 residues. Germline-derived CDR1 and CDR2 are MGHRA and YSYEKL. Trimming left V 0 bases short and J 10 bases short, with 16 bases between. DNA for the CDR3: TGCGCCAGCAGCCAAGAATGGTCGGGGCTGAGCTCACCCCTCCACTTT. Protein sequence: CASSQEWSGLSSPLHF.

The rearrangement links TRBV19 to TRBJ1-1, with 7 bases fitting TRBD1. In germline, CDR1 is LNHDA, CDR2 SQIVND (reference sequence). The V gene end was trimmed by 1 base and the J gene end by 2 bases; junction bases not matched to a gene: 4. This CDR3 is 15 amino acids long. The CDR3 sequence is CASSIGGQPNTEAFF. The CDR3 DNA sequence: TGTGCCAGTAGTATAGGGGGACAGCCTAACACTGAAGCTTTCTTT.

This clonotype was found a few times. The chain employs TRBV7-9 and TRBJ2-3; no clear D. Deletions cut 6 bases from V and 2 bases from J, with 3 bases between. CDR1 is SEHNR, CDR2 FQNEAQ, per germline (reference sequence). The CDR3 sequence is 11 residues long. CDR3 residues: CASSVTDTQYF. DNA of the CDR3: TGTGCCAGCAGTGTCACAGATACGCAGTATTTT.

Regarding this clonotype: A junction boundary mismatches the germline segment, possibly from a read error. The chain couples TRBV6-1 to TRBJ2-3, with a possible D match to TRBD2 (6 bases). From germline, CDR1 is MNHNS and CDR2 SASEGT. The CDR3 totals 14 residues. CDR3 sequence reads: CASSKGGGTDTQFF. CDR3 nucleotides: TGTGCCAGCTCGAAGGGAGGAGGCACAGATACGCAGTTTTTT.

About this clonotype itself: This sequence may be a read error, since a much larger clone differs from it by one base. The chain recombines TRBV5-1 with TRBJ2-2; possibly TRBD2 for D (5 bases). The CDR3 consists of 14 residues. Germline V lookup: CDR1 SGHRS, CDR2 YFSETQ. CDR3 amino acids: CASSMLTDTGDLFF. CDR3 DNA: TGCGCCAGCAGCATGCTCACAGATACCGGGGATCTGTTTTTT. Full variable domain (missing parts from reference TRBV5-1 and TRBJ2-2): KAGVTQTPRYLIKTRGQQVTLSCSPISGHRSVSWYQQTPGQGLQFLFEYFSETQRNKGNFPGRFSGRQFSNSRSEMNVSTLELGDSALYLCASSMLTDTGDLFFGEGSRLTVL.

This clonotype appeared a few times. The chain recombines TRBV18 with TRBJ2-1; TRBD1 aligns across 10 bases. The germline gives CDR1 KGHSH, CDR2 LQKENI. V trimming: 2 bases; J trimming: 3 bases; junction bases outside the gene matches: 4. There are 16 residues in the CDR3. This CDR3 reads CASSPLGQGGYNEQFF. The CDR3 DNA reads TGTGCCAGCTCACCATTAGGACAGGGGGGCTACAATGAGCAGTTCTTC.

V gene TRBV7-2 combines with J gene TRBJ2-2; no clear D. This CDR3 has 12 residues. V dropped 2 bases and J dropped 11 bases, with 9 bases sitting between them. Per the germline V gene, CDR1 is SGHTA and CDR2 is FQGNSA. DNA for the CDR3: TGTGCCAGCAGCTTATCTACAGCCGAGCTGTTTTTT. It is translated as CASSLSTAELFF.

This clonotype was seen many times. CDR3 region: CASSSTSGGPYEQYF. In DNA, the CDR3 is TGCGCCAGCAGCTCGACTAGCGGGGGACCCTACGAGCAGTACTTC. V and J are TRBV5-1 and TRBJ2-7, with 12 bases fitting TRBD2. Trimming removed 3 bases from V and 2 bases from J; junction bases left unmatched: 3. CDR3 length: 15 residues. CDR1 and CDR2 (germline): SGHRS, YFSETQ.

This chain uses TRBV5-1 with TRBJ2-6, with D unclear. The CDR3 contains 17 residues. The germline V and J ends were trimmed by 1 base and 2 bases, with 13 bases remaining between them. CDR1 and CDR2 from the germline V gene are SGHRS and YFSETQ. The CDR3 DNA reads TGCGCCAGCAGCTTGTCAGAGGAACCCCCTGGGGCCAACGTCCTGACTTTC. It is translated as CASSLSEEPPGANVLTF.

V is TRBV6-2 or TRBV6-3 and J is TRBJ1-6, with D unclear. The V and J ends lost 6 bases and 10 bases respectively, with 10 bases between them. The CDR3 length is 12 residues. Germline V gives CDR1 MNHEY, CDR2 SVGEGT. CDR3 sequence reads: CASSYPGSPLHF. The CDR3 DNA reads TGTGCCAGCAGCTACCCGGGCTCACCCCTCCACTTT.

This sequence joins TRBV12-5 and TRBJ2-2; D gene unclear. V lost 0 bases and J 0 bases, leaving 5 bases between the germline ends. The germline V gene encodes CDR1 LGHNT and CDR2 FRNRAP. The CDR3 runs 15 residues. This CDR3 reads CASGLVIANTGELFF. DNA of the CDR3: TGTGCTAGTGGTTTGGTGATTGCGAACACCGGGGAGCTGTTTTTT. The full variable domain, with the rest looked up from reference TRBV12-5 and TRBJ2-2, is DARVTQTPRHKVTEMGQEVTMRCQPILGHNTVFWYRQTMMQGLELLAYFRNRAPLDDSGMPKDRFSAEMPDATLATLKIQPSEPRDSAVYFCASGLVIANTGELFFGEGSRLTVL.

The CDR3 DNA sequence: TGTGCCAGCAGTCTGGTAGGCGGGGGTAATGAAAAACTGTTTTTT. Its translation: CASSLVGGGNEKLFF. V is TRBV27 and J is TRBJ1-4, with D maybe TRBD1 (5 bases). Germline lookup yields CDR1 MNHEY and CDR2 SMNVEV (reference sequence). With 5 bases removed from V and 4 bases from J, the gap between germline ends came to 14 bases. This CDR3 is 15 amino acids long.

Concerning this clonotype: An end of the junction does not agree with germline; a read error may underlie this. This CDR3 is CASSQDGGISEPQHF. As DNA, the CDR3 is TGTGCCAGCAGCCAAGACGGGGGGATTTCGGAGCCCCAACATTTT. The genes are TRBV7-2 and TRBJ1-5; D is possibly TRBD1 (5 bases). CDR1 and CDR2 (germline): SGHTA, FQGNSA. The CDR3 runs to 15 residues. The whole variable domain, remainder taken from reference TRBV7-2 and TRBJ1-5, is GAGVSQSPSNKVTEKGKDVELRCDPISGHTALYWYRQSLGQGLEFLIYFQGNSAPDKSGLPSDRFSAERTGGSVSTLTIQRTQQEDSAVYLCASSQDGGISEPQHFGDGTRLSIL.

This clonotype was detected only a few times. This chain links TRBV6-1 with TRBJ1-2, with a possible D match to TRBD1 (6 bases). V shed 1 base and J shed 4 bases, with 10 bases lying between them. The germline gives CDR1 MNHNS, CDR2 SASEGT. CDR3 length: 14 amino acids. The CDR3 sequence is CASSEGGGPYGYTF. In nucleotides, the CDR3 is TGTGCCAGCAGTGAAGGTGGGGGCCCCTATGGCTACACCTTC.

The V gene is TRBV20-1, the J gene TRBJ1-1; no reliable D call. Between the trimmed V and J ends, which lost 3 bases and 2 bases, there was a span of 10 bases. From germline, CDR1 is DFQATT and CDR2 SNEGSKA (reference sequence). This CDR3 has 13 residues. The CDR3 DNA follows: TGCAGTGCTAGTGGCCTATTCAACACTGAAGCTTTCTTT. It translates to CSASGLFNTEAFF.